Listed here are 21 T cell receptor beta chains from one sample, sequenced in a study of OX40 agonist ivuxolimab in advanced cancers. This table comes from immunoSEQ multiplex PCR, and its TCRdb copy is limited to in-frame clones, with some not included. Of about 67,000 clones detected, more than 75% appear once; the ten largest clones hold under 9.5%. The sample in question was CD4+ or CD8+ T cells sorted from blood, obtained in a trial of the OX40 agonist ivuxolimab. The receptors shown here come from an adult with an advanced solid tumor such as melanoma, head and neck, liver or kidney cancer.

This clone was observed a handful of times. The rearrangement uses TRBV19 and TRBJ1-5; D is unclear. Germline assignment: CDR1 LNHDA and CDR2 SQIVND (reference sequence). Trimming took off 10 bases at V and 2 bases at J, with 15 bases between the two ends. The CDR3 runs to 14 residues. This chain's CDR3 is CATRPPGGNQPQHF. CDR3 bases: TGTGCCACCAGACCCCCTGGAGGCAATCAGCCCCAGCATTTT.

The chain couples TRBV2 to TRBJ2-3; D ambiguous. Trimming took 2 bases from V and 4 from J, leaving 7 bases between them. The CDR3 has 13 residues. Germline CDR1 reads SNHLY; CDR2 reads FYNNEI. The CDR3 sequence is CASSESLPDTQYF. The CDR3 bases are TGTGCCAGCAGTGAAAGCCTCCCAGATACGCAGTATTTT.

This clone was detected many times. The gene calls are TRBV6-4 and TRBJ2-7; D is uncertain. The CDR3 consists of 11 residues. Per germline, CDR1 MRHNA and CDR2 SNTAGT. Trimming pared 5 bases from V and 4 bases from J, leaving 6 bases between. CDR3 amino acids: CASSLRYEQYV. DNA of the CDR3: TGTGCCAGCAGTTTACGTTACGAGCAGTACGTC.

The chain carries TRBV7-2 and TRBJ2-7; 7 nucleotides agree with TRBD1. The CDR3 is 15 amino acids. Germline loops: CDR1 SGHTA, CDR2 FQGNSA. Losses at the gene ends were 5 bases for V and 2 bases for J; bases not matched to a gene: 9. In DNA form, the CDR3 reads TGTGCCAGCAGCCCCCCGGGACAGTATCCCTACGAGCAGTACTTC. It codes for CASSPPGQYPYEQYF.

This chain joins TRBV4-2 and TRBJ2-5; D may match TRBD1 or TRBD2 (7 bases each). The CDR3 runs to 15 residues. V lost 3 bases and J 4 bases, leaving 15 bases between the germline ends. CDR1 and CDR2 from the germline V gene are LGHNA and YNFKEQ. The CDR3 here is CASSHPDREGETQYF. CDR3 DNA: TGTGCCAGCAGCCATCCCGACAGGGAGGGAGAGACCCAGTACTTC.

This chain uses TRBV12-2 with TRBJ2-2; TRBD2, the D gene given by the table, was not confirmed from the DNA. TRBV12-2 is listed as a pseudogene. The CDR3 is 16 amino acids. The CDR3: CASRLVCLARTGELFF. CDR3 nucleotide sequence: TGTGCAAGTCGCTTAGTTTGTCTAGCCCGCACCGGGGAGCTGTTTTTT.

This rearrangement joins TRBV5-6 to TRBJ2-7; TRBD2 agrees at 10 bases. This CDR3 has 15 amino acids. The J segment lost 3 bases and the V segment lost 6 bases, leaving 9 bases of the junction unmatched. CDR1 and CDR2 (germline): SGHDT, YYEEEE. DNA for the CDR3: TGTGCCAGCACCACCATTATAGCGGGAGGCTACGAGCAGTACTTC. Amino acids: CASTTIIAGGYEQYF.

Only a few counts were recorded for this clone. The CDR3 DNA follows: TGTGCCAGCAGCTTAGTCGGTACAGGACAAGAGACCCAGTACTTC. This gives the protein CASSLVGTGQETQYF. V gene TRBV7-2 combines with J gene TRBJ2-5; TRBD1 might be the D (5 bases). This CDR3 region has 15 residues. With 1 base removed from V and 2 bases from J, the gap between germline ends came to 11 bases. Germline V gene sequence: CDR1 SGHTA, CDR2 FQGNSA.

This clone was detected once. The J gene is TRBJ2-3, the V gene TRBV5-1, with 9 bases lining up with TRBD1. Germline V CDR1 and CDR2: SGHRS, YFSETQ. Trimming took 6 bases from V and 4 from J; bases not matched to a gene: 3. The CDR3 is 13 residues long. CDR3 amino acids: CASTGQGPDTQYF. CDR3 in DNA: TGCGCCAGCACTGGACAGGGGCCAGATACGCAGTATTTT.

The DNA of the CDR3 is TGTGCCAGCAGCTCCCGCGGCGGGGGGCTAGGGACCGGGGAGCTGTTTTTT. It codes for CASSSRGGGLGTGELFF. The chain links TRBV5-5 to TRBJ2-2; the match to TRBD2 covers 8 bases. V shed 3 bases and J 5 bases; nucleotides not matched to a gene: 12. The CDR3 is 17 amino acids. Germline lookup yields CDR1 SGHKS and CDR2 YYEKEE (reference sequence).

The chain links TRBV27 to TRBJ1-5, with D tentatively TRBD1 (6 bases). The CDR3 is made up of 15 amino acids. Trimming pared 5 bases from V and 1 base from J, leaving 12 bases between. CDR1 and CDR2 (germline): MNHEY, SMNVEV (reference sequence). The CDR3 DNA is TGTGCCAGCAGTCCCTCCGGGACAAGCAATCAGCCCCAGCATTTT. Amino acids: CASSPSGTSNQPQHF.

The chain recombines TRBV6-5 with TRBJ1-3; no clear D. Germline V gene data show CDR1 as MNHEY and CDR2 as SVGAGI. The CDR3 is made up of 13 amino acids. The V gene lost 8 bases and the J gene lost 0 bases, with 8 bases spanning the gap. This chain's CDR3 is CASRRGSGNTIYF. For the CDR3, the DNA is TGTGCCAGCCGTCGGGGCTCTGGAAACACCATATATTTT.

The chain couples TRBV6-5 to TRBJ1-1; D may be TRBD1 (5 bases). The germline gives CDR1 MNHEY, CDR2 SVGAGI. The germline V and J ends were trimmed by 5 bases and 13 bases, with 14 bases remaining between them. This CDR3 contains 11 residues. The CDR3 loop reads CASSPGTAGFF. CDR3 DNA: TGTGCCAGCAGTCCCGGGACGGCCGGTTTCTTT.

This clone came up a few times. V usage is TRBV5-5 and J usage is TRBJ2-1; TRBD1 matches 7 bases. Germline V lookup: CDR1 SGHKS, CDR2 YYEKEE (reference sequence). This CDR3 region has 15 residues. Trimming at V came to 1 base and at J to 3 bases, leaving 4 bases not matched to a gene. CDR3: CASSLRQGVYNEQFF. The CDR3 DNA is TGTGCCAGCAGCTTGCGGCAGGGGGTCTACAATGAGCAGTTCTTC. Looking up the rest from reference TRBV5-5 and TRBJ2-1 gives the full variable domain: DAGVTQSPTHLIKTRGQQVTLRCSPISGHKSVSWYQQVLGQGPQFIFQYYEKEERGRGNFPDRFSARQFPNYSSELNVNALLLGDSALYLCASSLRQGVYNEQFFGPGTRLTVL.

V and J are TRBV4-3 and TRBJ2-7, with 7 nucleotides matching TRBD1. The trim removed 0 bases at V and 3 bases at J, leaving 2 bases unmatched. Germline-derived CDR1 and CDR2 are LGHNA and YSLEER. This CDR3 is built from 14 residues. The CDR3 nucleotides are TGCGCCAGCAGCCAAGAAAGGACAGGCTACGAGCAGTACTTC. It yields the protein CASSQERTGYEQYF.

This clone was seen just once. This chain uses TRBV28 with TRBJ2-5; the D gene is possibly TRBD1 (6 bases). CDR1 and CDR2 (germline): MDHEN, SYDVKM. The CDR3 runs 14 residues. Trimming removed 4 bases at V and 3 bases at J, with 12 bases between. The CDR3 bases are TGTGCCAGCAGTTCCGGGACATTTAAAGAGACCCAGTACTTC. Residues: CASSSGTFKETQYF.

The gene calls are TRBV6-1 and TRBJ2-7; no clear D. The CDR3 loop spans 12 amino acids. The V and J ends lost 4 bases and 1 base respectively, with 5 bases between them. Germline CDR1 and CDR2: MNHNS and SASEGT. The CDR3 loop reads CASSGDSYEQYF. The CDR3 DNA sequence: TGTGCCAGCAGTGGTGATTCCTACGAGCAGTACTTC.

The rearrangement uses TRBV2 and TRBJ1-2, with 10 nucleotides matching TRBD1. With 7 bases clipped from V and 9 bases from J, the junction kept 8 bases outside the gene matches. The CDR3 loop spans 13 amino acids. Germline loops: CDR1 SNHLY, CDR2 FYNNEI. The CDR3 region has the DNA TGTGCCAGCACTATCGGACAGGGGGGAAGCTACACCTTC. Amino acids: CASTIGQGGSYTF.

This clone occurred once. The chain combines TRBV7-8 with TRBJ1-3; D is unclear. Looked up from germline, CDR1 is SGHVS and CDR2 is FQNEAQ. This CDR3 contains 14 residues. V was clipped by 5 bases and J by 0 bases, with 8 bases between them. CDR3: CASSTLISGNTIYF. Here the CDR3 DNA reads TGTGCCAGCAGCACCCTTATCTCTGGAAACACCATATATTTT.

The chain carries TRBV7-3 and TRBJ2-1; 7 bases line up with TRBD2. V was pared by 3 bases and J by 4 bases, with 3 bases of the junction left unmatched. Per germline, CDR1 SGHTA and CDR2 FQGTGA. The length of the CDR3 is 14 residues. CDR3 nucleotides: TGTGCCAGCAGCTTGGCGGGAGCTTACAATGAGCAGTTCTTC. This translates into CASSLAGAYNEQFF.

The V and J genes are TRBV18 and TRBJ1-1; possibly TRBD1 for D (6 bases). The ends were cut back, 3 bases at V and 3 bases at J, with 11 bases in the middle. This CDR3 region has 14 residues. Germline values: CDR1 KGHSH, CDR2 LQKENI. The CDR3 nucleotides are TGTGCCAGCTCACCCGGGGGGCGCGACACTGAAGCTTTCTTT. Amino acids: CASSPGGRDTEAFF.